The 5 T cell receptor beta chains in this list originate from one sample, sequenced in a study of blood T cell repertoires in COVID-19. Libraries were prepared by immunoSEQ multiplex PCR; TCRdb keeps only in-frame clonotypes and omits some of them. The table shows a few hundred thousand clones, with approximately 87% occurring only once. Sequences were obtained from PBMCs or T cells enriched from blood (not recorded which). Receptors were obtained from a woman between 45 and 60 years old who had recovered from COVID-19.

The rearrangement joins TRBV12-5 to TRBJ2-3; 12 positions match TRBD2. Germline assignment: CDR1 LGHNT and CDR2 FRNRAP. The CDR3 spans 16 residues. The V gene end was trimmed by 6 bases and the J gene end by 2 bases; junction bases not matched to a gene: 6. CDR3 nucleotides: TGTGCTAGTGGATCTACTAGCGGGGGGCACACAGATACGCAGTATTTT. Its protein is CASGSTSGGHTDTQYF.

The chain combines TRBV4-2 with TRBJ2-3, with 7 bases fitting TRBD2. Looked up from germline, CDR1 is LGHNA and CDR2 is YNFKEQ. V dropped 4 bases and J dropped 5; count of bases not matched to a gene: 15. The CDR3 has 17 residues. The CDR3 DNA is TGTGCCAGCAGCCGTTTGGGGAGACTAGCATTGGGAGATACGCAGTATTTT. This codes for CASSRLGRLALGDTQYF.

The chain uses TRBV5-1 and TRBJ2-3, with 10 bases aligning to TRBD2. Germline CDR1 is SGHRS and CDR2 is YFSETQ. The CDR3 sequence is 15 residues long. V was clipped by 3 bases and J by 3 bases; unmatched bases: 4. CDR3 in DNA: TGCGCCAGCAGCTCGAGCGGGGGGGCAACAGATACGCAGTATTTT. As protein: CASSSSGGATDTQYF.

The rearrangement joins TRBV21-1 to TRBJ2-1; the DNA was not compared with TRBD2, the D call given in the table. TRBV21-1 counts as a pseudogene. The CDR3 spans 19 residues. This CDR3 reads CASSPWGGGQNLAYNEQFF. CDR3 in DNA: TGTGCCAGCAGTCCCTGGGGCGGGGGGCAAAACTTAGCCTACAATGAGCAGTTCTTC.

The V call is TRBV28, the J call TRBJ1-5, with TRBD1 matching 7 bases. Germline CDR1 reads MDHEN; CDR2 reads SYDVKM. Germline trimming cut 9 bases from V and 9 bases from J; bases unmatched to any gene: 14. The CDR3 spans 14 residues. The CDR3 DNA reads TGTGCCAGTGAACCGACAGGGAGGTTGGGGCCCCAGCATTTT. This gives the protein CASEPTGRLGPQHF.